The source of this T cell receptor beta chain is a study of cytomegalovirus exposure and HLA in healthy donors. General study points: As confirmed in vitro, a few CMV-associated chains were specific for CMV antigens. Some segments of the V type, notably TRBV6-2 and TRBV6-3, were excluded as indistinguishable.

Primers: 60 Vbeta forward and 13 Jbeta reverse. The table came from immunoSEQ multiplex PCR; TCRdb's copy has only in-frame clones and leaves some out. The sample has tens of thousands of clones, about two thirds seen once. The V gene lost 3 bases and the J gene lost 5 bases, with 14 bases spanning the gap. The CDR3 is 15 amino acids. Per germline, CDR1 SGHTA and CDR2 FQGNSA. Notes on this clone: Its antigen is still unknown.

The chain uses TRBV7-2 and TRBJ1-5, with D perhaps matching TRBD1 (5 bases). The sequenced material came from PBMCs. The sequence was obtained from a man between 40 and 49 years old in good health and CMV-seropositive. The CDR3 loop reads CASSFGQGGDQPQHF. The CDR3 coding sequence is TGTGCCAGCAGCTTTGGGCAGGGTGGGGATCAGCCCCAGCATTTT.